Detailed here is one TCR beta chain. CDR1 and CDR2 (germline): SNHLY, FYNNEI. V was pared by 11 bases and J by 4 bases, with 9 bases of the junction left unmatched. This CDR3 is built from 15 residues. These data belong to a study of blood T cell repertoires in COVID-19. At the level of the study: COVID-19 samples, acute and convalescent, were from the United States, Italy and Spain.

TCRdb keeps only in-frame clones here, not all; method: immunoSEQ multiplex PCR. The sample consists of roughly 120,000 clones, roughly nine tenths of them appearing once. The sequence was collected from a man in his fifties or sixties with COVID-19, enrolled during active disease. V usage is TRBV2 and J usage is TRBJ2-5, with TRBD2 matching over 14 bases. The sequenced sample consisted of peripheral blood. This chain's CDR3 is CAGGLAGDVGETQYF. Written as DNA, the CDR3 is TGTGCCGGGGGACTAGCGGGAGATGTCGGAGAGACCCAGTACTTC.